The rows below give T cell receptor beta chains drawn from one sample of a study of cytomegalovirus exposure and HLA in healthy donors. Profiling relied on immunoSEQ multiplex PCR, and the TCRdb table lists in-frame clones only, not all of them. The table has over 100,000 clones, around 77% seen once. Specimen: PBMCs. The source is a male donor in good health and CMV-seropositive. Both conserved end residues are part of each CDR3. The D gene is left open where the match is weak. Clone size, where shown, is once, few, many, or a class for clones that have expanded.

cdr3_nt: TGTGCCAGCAGTTACGAGGCTTTCCAAGAGCAGTACTTC; cdr3_aa: CASSYEAFQEQYF; clone_size: -; d_call: -; v_call: TRBV6-6; cdr3_length: 13; j_call: TRBJ2-7
cdr3_nt: TGTGCCAGCAGCCCAGACAGCCTCTATGGCTACACCTTC; cdr3_aa: CASSPDSLYGYTF; clone_size: -; d_call: -; v_call: TRBV7-2; cdr3_length: 13; j_call: TRBJ1-2
cdr3_nt: TGTGCCAGCACCCAACCGAGCCCTGGAAACACCATATATTTT; cdr3_aa: CASTQPSPGNTIYF; clone_size: -; d_call: -; v_call: TRBV6-6; cdr3_length: 14; j_call: TRBJ1-3
cdr3_nt: TGTGCCAGCAGGGTACAGGGCCAGCTGTTTTTT; cdr3_aa: CASRVQGQLFF; clone_size: -; d_call: -; v_call: TRBV28; cdr3_length: 11; j_call: TRBJ1-4
cdr3_nt: TGCGCCAGCAGCTACCCGGGACTAGGGAGTACGCAGTATTTT; cdr3_aa: CASSYPGLGSTQYF; clone_size: -; d_call: TRBD2; v_call: TRBV5-1; cdr3_length: 14; j_call: TRBJ2-3
cdr3_nt: TGTGCCAGCAGTATGGAACAGGGATCCGGGGAGCTGTTTTTT; cdr3_aa: CASSMEQGSGELFF; clone_size: -; d_call: -; v_call: TRBV6-5; cdr3_length: 14; j_call: TRBJ2-2
cdr3_nt: TGTGCCAGTAGTACAGGGGTGACAGATACGCAGTATTTT; cdr3_aa: CASSTGVTDTQYF; clone_size: -; d_call: -; v_call: TRBV19; cdr3_length: 13; j_call: TRBJ2-3
cdr3_nt: TGTGCCAGTACTACCCTTCCGGGGGGGACAGGGATCAGCTCCTACAATGAGCAGTTCTTC; cdr3_aa: CASTTLPGGTGISSYNEQFF; clone_size: -; d_call: -; v_call: TRBV19; cdr3_length: 20; j_call: TRBJ2-1
cdr3_nt: TGTGCCAGCAGTGATAGGGCAGGGTTGGCCAACGTCCTGACTTTC; cdr3_aa: CASSDRAGLANVLTF; clone_size: -; d_call: -; v_call: TRBV6-1; cdr3_length: 15; j_call: TRBJ2-6
cdr3_nt: TGTGCCAGCAGTTCAAGCCAGGGTTCCCCAGATACGCAGTATTTT; cdr3_aa: CASSSSQGSPDTQYF; clone_size: -; d_call: -; v_call: TRBV6-5; cdr3_length: 15; j_call: TRBJ2-3
cdr3_nt: TGCGCAGAAGAAGGACAGGAGGGACCTGGGGCCAACGGCCTGACTTTC; cdr3_aa: CAEEGQEGPGANGLTF; clone_size: -; d_call: -; v_call: TRBV23-1; cdr3_length: 16; j_call: TRBJ2-6
cdr3_nt: TGTGCCAGCACTCTACAGGGGAGTGGCACTGAAGCTTTCTTT; cdr3_aa: CASTLQGSGTEAFF; clone_size: -; d_call: TRBD1; v_call: TRBV7-9; cdr3_length: 14; j_call: TRBJ1-1
cdr3_nt: TGTGCCAGCAGTCGACACCGAAGCACAGATACGCAGTATTTT; cdr3_aa: CASSRHRSTDTQYF; clone_size: -; d_call: -; v_call: TRBV11-2; cdr3_length: 14; j_call: TRBJ2-3
cdr3_nt: TGCGCCAGCAGCCAAGATCCGGGCGGGAAGCGCGAGCAGTACTTC; cdr3_aa: CASSQDPGGKREQYF; clone_size: -; d_call: -; v_call: TRBV4-3; cdr3_length: 15; j_call: TRBJ2-7
cdr3_nt: TGTGCCAGCAGCTTGAACAGGGCGGACACTGAAGCTTTCTTT; cdr3_aa: CASSLNRADTEAFF; clone_size: -; d_call: -; v_call: TRBV5-4; cdr3_length: 14; j_call: TRBJ1-1
cdr3_nt: TGTGCCATCAGTGCCCGGAGCGGGAGGGCTGCAGACAATGAGCAGTTCTTC; cdr3_aa: CAISARSGRAADNEQFF; clone_size: -; d_call: TRBD2; v_call: TRBV10-3; cdr3_length: 17; j_call: TRBJ2-1
cdr3_nt: TGCGCCAGCAGCAGATCTTGGACTAGCGGGACGTACAATGAGCAGTTCTTC; cdr3_aa: CASSRSWTSGTYNEQFF; clone_size: -; d_call: TRBD2; v_call: TRBV4-3; cdr3_length: 17; j_call: TRBJ2-1
cdr3_nt: TGCGCCAGCAGCCGAACTCCAACCTCGGGACAGGGGGCGTCCGGGGAGCTGTTTTTT; cdr3_aa: CASSRTPTSGQGASGELFF; clone_size: few; d_call: TRBD1; v_call: TRBV5-1; cdr3_length: 19; j_call: TRBJ2-2
cdr3_nt: TGTGCCAGCAGCCCCCGGGACAGGGGAACTGGAAACACCATATATTTT; cdr3_aa: CASSPRDRGTGNTIYF; clone_size: -; d_call: TRBD1; v_call: TRBV9; cdr3_length: 16; j_call: TRBJ1-3
cdr3_nt: TGTGCCAGCAGCTTAGTACTAGACCTCTACGAGCAGTACTTC; cdr3_aa: CASSLVLDLYEQYF; clone_size: -; d_call: -; v_call: TRBV7-2; cdr3_length: 14; j_call: TRBJ2-7
cdr3_nt: TGTGCCAGCACGGGACAGGGGGCCCCGACCGGGGAGCTGTTTTTT; cdr3_aa: CASTGQGAPTGELFF; clone_size: -; d_call: TRBD1; v_call: TRBV27; cdr3_length: 15; j_call: TRBJ2-2
cdr3_nt: TGCGCCAGCAGGGAATGGACAGGGGGCTATGGCTACACCTTC; cdr3_aa: CASREWTGGYGYTF; clone_size: -; d_call: TRBD1; v_call: TRBV10-1; cdr3_length: 14; j_call: TRBJ1-2
cdr3_nt: TGCAGTGCTAGAGTTACCGGGGACACCTTC; cdr3_aa: CSARVTGDTF; clone_size: few; d_call: -; v_call: TRBV20-1; cdr3_length: 10; j_call: TRBJ1-2
cdr3_nt: TGCAGCGTTCGGGAGACGGGCACAGATACGCAGTATTTT; cdr3_aa: CSVRETGTDTQYF; clone_size: few; d_call: -; v_call: TRBV29-1; cdr3_length: 13; j_call: TRBJ2-3
cdr3_nt: TGCGCCAGCAGCCAAGACGGGGAAAGCAATGAGCAGTTCTTC; cdr3_aa: CASSQDGESNEQFF; clone_size: -; d_call: -; v_call: TRBV4-3; cdr3_length: 14; j_call: TRBJ2-1
cdr3_nt: TGTGCCAGCAGCCAAAGACGATCCGGGCGGGCCTCCTACGAGCAGTACTTC; cdr3_aa: CASSQRRSGRASYEQYF; clone_size: -; d_call: -; v_call: TRBV14; cdr3_length: 17; j_call: TRBJ2-7
cdr3_nt: TGTGCCAGCAGTGAAAGGTCAGCGGGGGAGCAGTACTTC; cdr3_aa: CASSERSAGEQYF; clone_size: once; d_call: TRBD2; v_call: TRBV6-1; cdr3_length: 13; j_call: TRBJ2-7
cdr3_nt: TGTGCCAGCAGCTCGACAGGGGGAGGTGAAAAACTGTTTTTT; cdr3_aa: CASSSTGGGEKLFF; clone_size: once; d_call: TRBD1; v_call: TRBV7-9; cdr3_length: 14; j_call: TRBJ1-4
cdr3_nt: TGCAGCGTGGAAACTAGTAGCACAGATACGCAGTATTTT; cdr3_aa: CSVETSSTDTQYF; clone_size: -; d_call: -; v_call: TRBV29-1; cdr3_length: 13; j_call: TRBJ2-3
cdr3_nt: TGCGCCAGCAGCGCGGGGGCCAGCTCCTACGAGCAGTACTTC; cdr3_aa: CASSAGASSYEQYF; clone_size: -; d_call: -; v_call: TRBV5-1; cdr3_length: 14; j_call: TRBJ2-7
cdr3_nt: TGCAGCGTTCAAGCCACAGGGAGGGTCGGGGAGCTGTTTTTT; cdr3_aa: CSVQATGRVGELFF; clone_size: -; d_call: -; v_call: TRBV29-1; cdr3_length: 14; j_call: TRBJ2-2
cdr3_nt: TGTGCCAGCAAGGTGGGACAATTGTCGTACGAGCAGTACTTC; cdr3_aa: CASKVGQLSYEQYF; clone_size: -; d_call: -; v_call: TRBV28; cdr3_length: 14; j_call: TRBJ2-7
cdr3_nt: TGTGCCAGTAGCCCCTTCAAGTTACCGGGCCAAGAGACCCAGTACTTC; cdr3_aa: CASSPFKLPGQETQYF; clone_size: -; d_call: -; v_call: TRBV19; cdr3_length: 16; j_call: TRBJ2-5
cdr3_nt: TGTGCCAGCAGCCCCGCGGGGGCAATAAATTCACCCCTCCACTTT; cdr3_aa: CASSPAGAINSPLHF; clone_size: -; d_call: -; v_call: TRBV9; cdr3_length: 15; j_call: TRBJ1-6
cdr3_nt: TGTGCCAGCAGCTTAGCGACTAGCGGAGCAGATACGCAGTATTTT; cdr3_aa: CASSLATSGADTQYF; clone_size: few; d_call: TRBD2; v_call: TRBV7-2; cdr3_length: 15; j_call: TRBJ2-3
cdr3_nt: TGTGCCAGCAGCTACCCGGGACTAATCACCGGGGAGCTGTTTTTT; cdr3_aa: CASSYPGLITGELFF; clone_size: few; d_call: TRBD2; v_call: TRBV7-8; cdr3_length: 15; j_call: TRBJ2-2
cdr3_nt: TGCAGCGTTGAAGATACAGTCCTCGGGGAGCTGTTTTTT; cdr3_aa: CSVEDTVLGELFF; clone_size: -; d_call: -; v_call: TRBV29-1; cdr3_length: 13; j_call: TRBJ2-2
cdr3_nt: TGTGCCAGCAGTTACTCTGACAGGGACCAAGAGACCCAGTACTTC; cdr3_aa: CASSYSDRDQETQYF; clone_size: -; d_call: TRBD1; v_call: TRBV6-5; cdr3_length: 15; j_call: TRBJ2-5
cdr3_nt: TGTGCCAGCAGTACCTACCTAGCGGTAGCCTACGAGCAGTACTTC; cdr3_aa: CASSTYLAVAYEQYF; clone_size: -; d_call: TRBD2; v_call: TRBV6-1; cdr3_length: 15; j_call: TRBJ2-7
cdr3_nt: TGTGCCAGCAGCGTGAGGGGGCAGAATGAAAAACTGTTTTTT; cdr3_aa: CASSVRGQNEKLFF; clone_size: -; d_call: TRBD1; v_call: TRBV9; cdr3_length: 14; j_call: TRBJ1-4
cdr3_nt: TGTGCCTGGAGTGACCCTCCGGGGGAAAAACTGTTTTTT; cdr3_aa: CAWSDPPGEKLFF; clone_size: -; d_call: -; v_call: TRBV30; cdr3_length: 13; j_call: TRBJ1-4
cdr3_nt: TGTGCCAGCAGTCCAGGACAGGGGGCGTCCAAAAACATTCAGTACTTC; cdr3_aa: CASSPGQGASKNIQYF; clone_size: -; d_call: TRBD1; v_call: TRBV27; cdr3_length: 16; j_call: TRBJ2-4
cdr3_nt: TGTGCCAGCTCACTCGCGTTATACAATGAGCAGTTCTTC; cdr3_aa: CASSLALYNEQFF; clone_size: -; d_call: -; v_call: TRBV18; cdr3_length: 13; j_call: TRBJ2-1
cdr3_nt: TGTGCCAGTCGGGCTAGCGGGGGCACTGAGACCCAGTACTTC; cdr3_aa: CASRASGGTETQYF; clone_size: -; d_call: TRBD2; v_call: TRBV19; cdr3_length: 14; j_call: TRBJ2-5
cdr3_nt: TGTGCCACCAGCAGCAGGGTGACCTACGAGCAGTACTTC; cdr3_aa: CATSSRVTYEQYF; clone_size: once; d_call: -; v_call: TRBV15; cdr3_length: 13; j_call: TRBJ2-7
cdr3_nt: TGTGCCAGCAGCTTGGGCACAGGGGGGGGAGATACGCAGTATTTT; cdr3_aa: CASSLGTGGGDTQYF; clone_size: -; d_call: -; v_call: TRBV5-6; cdr3_length: 15; j_call: TRBJ2-3
cdr3_nt: TGCGCCAGCAGTGTTAGACACCGTTCACCGACAAGGTCCTACAATGAGCAGTTCTTC; cdr3_aa: CASSVRHRSPTRSYNEQFF; clone_size: -; d_call: -; v_call: TRBV10-1; cdr3_length: 19; j_call: TRBJ2-1
cdr3_nt: TGCAGTGCTAGGCGAAACACTGAAGCTTTCTTT; cdr3_aa: CSARRNTEAFF; clone_size: -; d_call: -; v_call: TRBV20-1; cdr3_length: 11; j_call: TRBJ1-1
cdr3_nt: TGCGCCAGCAGCCGAGTCACAGGGGCGCGAGCAACTAATGAAAAACTGTTTTTT; cdr3_aa: CASSRVTGARATNEKLFF; clone_size: -; d_call: TRBD1; v_call: TRBV4-1; cdr3_length: 18; j_call: TRBJ1-4
cdr3_nt: TGTGCCAGCAGCGGCCGGGTCCTGAACACCGGGGAGCTGTTTTTT; cdr3_aa: CASSGRVLNTGELFF; clone_size: few; d_call: -; v_call: TRBV7-2; cdr3_length: 15; j_call: TRBJ2-2
cdr3_nt: TGTGCCAGCTCACCCCCTAATAGCGGCAATGAGCAGTTCTTC; cdr3_aa: CASSPPNSGNEQFF; clone_size: few; d_call: -; v_call: TRBV18; cdr3_length: 14; j_call: TRBJ2-1
cdr3_nt: TGTGCCAGCAGTGAACCGCAGGGGAGGGCTAATGAAAAACTGTTTTTT; cdr3_aa: CASSEPQGRANEKLFF; clone_size: -; d_call: -; v_call: TRBV6-1; cdr3_length: 16; j_call: TRBJ1-4
cdr3_nt: TGTGCCAGCACCCTGGGTCCGGGGACAGAATACGAGCAGTACTTC; cdr3_aa: CASTLGPGTEYEQYF; clone_size: -; d_call: TRBD1; v_call: TRBV2; cdr3_length: 15; j_call: TRBJ2-7
cdr3_nt: TGTGCCAGCAGCTCGCGGGGGCGCTCCTACAATGAGCAGTTCTTC; cdr3_aa: CASSSRGRSYNEQFF; clone_size: -; d_call: -; v_call: TRBV5-4; cdr3_length: 15; j_call: TRBJ2-1